These 6 T cell receptor beta chains came from one sample sequenced in a study of vaccination effects on CD4 cells after COVID-19. The protocol was immunoSEQ multiplex PCR, while the TCRdb copy is restricted to in-frame clones and leaves out a portion. The table has under 20,000 clones, 70% to 75% seen once. Antigen-specific CD4+ T cells were first expanded with viral peptide pools by the ViraFEST assay and only then sequenced. Subsequent to 10 days of culture, CD4+ T cells were isolated. Documented for the person is a PCR-confirmed SARS-CoV-2 infection occurring between March and December 2020. The antigens these receptors bind are not known. Sequencing used CD4+ T cells from PBMCs cultured with SARS-CoV-2 spike peptides, obtained before COVID-19 vaccination. These receptor sequences come from a human donor who had a prior SARS-CoV-2 infection.

The rearrangement uses TRBV4-2 and TRBJ1-1, with TRBD1 as a possible D gene (6 bases). V lost 0 bases and J 2 bases, leaving 13 bases between the germline ends. CDR3 size: 16 residues. Germline V gives CDR1 LGHNA, CDR2 YNFKEQ. CDR3 nucleotides: TGTGCCAGCAGCCAAGATGCGACAGGTGCTAACACTGAAGCTTTCTTT. Amino acids: CASSQDATGANTEAFF.

The V gene is TRBV18, the J gene TRBJ2-2; D could derive from TRBD1 or TRBD2 (5 bases each). V dropped 0 bases and J dropped 3 bases, with 11 bases sitting between them. This CDR3 comprises 16 residues. Germline V CDR1 and CDR2: KGHSH, LQKENI. The CDR3 here is CASSPPAGRDTGELFF. The CDR3 bases are TGTGCCAGCTCACCACCGGCGGGCAGGGACACCGGGGAGCTGTTTTTT.

The chain uses TRBV7-9 and TRBJ1-2, with 11 bases that match TRBD1. This CDR3 spans 14 amino acids. Germline trimming cut 6 bases from V and 1 base from J; bases unmatched to any gene: 1. Germline CDR1 reads SEHNR; CDR2 reads FQNEAQ (reference sequence). The CDR3 bases are TGTGCCAGCAGGGGACAGGGGGTTAACTATGGCTACACCTTC. Protein: CASRGQGVNYGYTF.

The chain carries TRBV7-9 and TRBJ2-1; D may be TRBD1 (5 bases). Between the trimmed V and J ends, which lost 0 bases and 7 bases, there was a span of 13 bases. Germline CDR1 SEHNR, CDR2 FQNEAQ (reference sequence). The CDR3 runs 15 residues. The CDR3: CASSLAPGYSNEQFF. DNA for the CDR3: TGTGCCAGCAGCTTAGCCCCAGGGTATAGTAATGAGCAGTTCTTC. Full variable domain (outside the CDR3, taken from reference TRBV7-9 and TRBJ2-1): DTGVSQNPRHKITKRGQNVTFRCDPISEHNRLYWYRQTLGQGPEFLTYFQNEAQLEKSRLLSDRFSAERPKGSFSTLEIQRTEQGDSAMYLCASSLAPGYSNEQFFGPGTRLTVL.

This clone appeared a single time. The chain combines TRBV19 with TRBJ2-5, with TRBD2 matching 12 bases. Germline trimming cut 4 bases from V and 2 bases from J; bases unmatched to any gene: 23. Germline V gene data show CDR1 as LNHDA and CDR2 as SQIVND (reference sequence). The CDR3 runs to 22 residues. The DNA of the CDR3 is TGTGCCAGTAGTACCCGAGGCCAAGGGTCACTGACTAGCGGGAGTAGGCAAGAGACCCAGTACTTC. Its translation: CASSTRGQGSLTSGSRQETQYF.

This clone was observed once. This chain connects TRBV12-5 to TRBJ2-5; D ambiguous. The CDR3 is 13 amino acids. From germline, CDR1 is LGHNT and CDR2 FRNRAP. V dropped 1 base and J dropped 5 bases, with 8 bases sitting between them. The CDR3 DNA sequence: TGTGCTAGTGGTTTGGCGGGCGTTGAGACCCAGTACTTC. Translation: CASGLAGVETQYF.